These 3 T cell receptor beta chains were all obtained from the same sample, sequenced in a study of immune evolution from preneoplasia to lung adenocarcinoma. Profiling relied on immunoSEQ multiplex PCR, and the TCRdb table lists in-frame clones only, not all of them. Of approximately 9,000 clones listed, about 85% are singletons. The specimen sequenced was FFPE minimally invasive lung adenocarcinoma tissue. The receptors come from an older donor with lung adenocarcinoma.

The chain couples TRBV7-8 to TRBJ2-7; 14 nucleotides line up with TRBD2. V trimming: 5 bases; J trimming: 1 base; junction bases outside the gene matches: 4. This CDR3 has 16 residues. Germline CDR1 is SGHVS and CDR2 is FQNEAQ. For the CDR3, the DNA is TGTGCCAGCAGCCCGAGGACTAGCGGGAGGTCCTACGAGCAGTACTTC. Amino acids: CASSPRTSGRSYEQYF. Filled out from reference TRBV7-8 and TRBJ2-7, the complete variable domain reads GAGVSQSPRYKVAKRGQDVALRCDPISGHVSLFWYQQALGQGPEFLTYFQNEAQLDKSGLPSDRFFAERPEGSVSTLKIQRTQQEDSAVYLCASSPRTSGRSYEQYFGPGTRLTVT.

This chain uses TRBV5-6 with TRBJ1-4, with D tentatively TRBD1 (6 bases). Trimming stripped 0 bases from V and 5 bases from J, with 8 bases between. CDR1 and CDR2 from the germline V gene are SGHDT and YYEEEE. The CDR3 length is 14 residues. As DNA, the CDR3 is TGTGCCAGCAGCTTGGCCGGACAGAATGAAAAACTGTTTTTT. This translates into CASSLAGQNEKLFF. Together with reference TRBV5-6 and TRBJ1-4, the CDR3 gives the full variable domain: DAGVTQSPTHLIKTRGQQVTLRCSPKSGHDTVSWYQQALGQGPQFIFQYYEEEERQRGNFPDRFSGHQFPNYSSELNVNALLLGDSALYLCASSLAGQNEKLFFGSGTQLSVL.

V usage is TRBV29-1 and J usage is TRBJ1-2, with 10 bases fitting TRBD1. The junction had 9 bases not matched to a gene; V was cut back by 4 bases and J by 4 bases. This CDR3 spans 15 amino acids. Germline loops: CDR1 SQVTM, CDR2 ANQGSEA. The CDR3: CSVAGTGDGGYGYTF. CDR3 nucleotides: TGCAGCGTTGCCGGGACAGGGGATGGCGGCTATGGCTACACCTTC.